The T cell receptor (delta chain) described here comes from a study of Vδ1+ human thymocytes. Sequences come from RNA converted to cDNA by reverse transcription. Multiplex PCR used pooled V-gene forward primers and a constant-region reverse primer to amplify CDR3s. TCRdb made new clone calls on the multiplex PCR reads using CATT. The sample records around 56,000 delta-chain clones, about 14% being singletons. This clone has only one observation. Its antigen is unidentified. Study findings and constraints: In the thymus, TRG and TRD repertoires looked highly polyclonal with Gaussian CDR3 lengths.

CDR3 size: 14 residues. The V and J ends lost 2 bases and 0 bases, in that order; junction bases with no gene match: 6. CDR1 TVYSNPD and CDR2 GDNSRS come from the germline V gene (reference sequence). Specimen: Vdelta1+ gamma-delta thymocytes from the thymus. As for subset: FACS-sorted CD3+ TCRalphabeta- TCRVdelta1+ TCRVdelta2- thymocytes. The origin of this receptor is a girl under three years old who had congenital heart surgery. The chain has TRDV3 and TRDJ1, with 7 nucleotides matching TRDD3. In DNA form, the CDR3 reads TGTGCCTTTCTGGGGGTCCCTTACACCGATAAACTCATCTTT. This codes for CAFLGVPYTDKLIF.